The clone carrying this T cell receptor beta chain has only a few counts. This record belongs to a study of early T cells in non-severe SARS-CoV-2 infection. TCRdb re-derived calls from the 5' RACE reads in MiXCR, one entry per CDR3 protein. The data hold tens of thousands of distinct CDR3 sequences, with less than 15% observed a single time. V lost 3 bases and J 4 bases, leaving 10 bases between the germline ends. From germline, CDR1 is DFQATT and CDR2 SNEGSKA (reference sequence). The CDR3 runs 13 residues. Sequenced sample: whole blood. The rearrangement joins TRBV20-1 to TRBJ1-5; D unclear. The source of this sequence is an adult who was a healthcare worker with PCR-confirmed SARS-CoV-2 infection or an uninfected control (not recorded which). CDR3 protein: CSARNQENQPQHF. CDR3 coding DNA: TGCAGTGCTAGGAATCAGGAAAATCAGCCCCAGCATTTT.